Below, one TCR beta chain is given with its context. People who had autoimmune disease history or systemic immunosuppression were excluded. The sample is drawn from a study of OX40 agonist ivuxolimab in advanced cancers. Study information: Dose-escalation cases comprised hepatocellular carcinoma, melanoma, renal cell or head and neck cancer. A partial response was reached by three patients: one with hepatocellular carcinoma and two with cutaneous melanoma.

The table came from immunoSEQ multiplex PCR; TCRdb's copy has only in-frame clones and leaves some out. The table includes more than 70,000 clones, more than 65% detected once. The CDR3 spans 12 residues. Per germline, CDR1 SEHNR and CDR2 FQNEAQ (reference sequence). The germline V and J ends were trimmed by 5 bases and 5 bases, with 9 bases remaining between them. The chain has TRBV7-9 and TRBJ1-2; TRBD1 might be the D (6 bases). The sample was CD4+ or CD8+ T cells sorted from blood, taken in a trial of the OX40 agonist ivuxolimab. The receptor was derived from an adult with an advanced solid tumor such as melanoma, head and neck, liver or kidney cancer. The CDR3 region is CASSQGYYGYTF. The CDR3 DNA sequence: TGTGCCAGCAGCCAGGGGTATTATGGCTACACCTTC.